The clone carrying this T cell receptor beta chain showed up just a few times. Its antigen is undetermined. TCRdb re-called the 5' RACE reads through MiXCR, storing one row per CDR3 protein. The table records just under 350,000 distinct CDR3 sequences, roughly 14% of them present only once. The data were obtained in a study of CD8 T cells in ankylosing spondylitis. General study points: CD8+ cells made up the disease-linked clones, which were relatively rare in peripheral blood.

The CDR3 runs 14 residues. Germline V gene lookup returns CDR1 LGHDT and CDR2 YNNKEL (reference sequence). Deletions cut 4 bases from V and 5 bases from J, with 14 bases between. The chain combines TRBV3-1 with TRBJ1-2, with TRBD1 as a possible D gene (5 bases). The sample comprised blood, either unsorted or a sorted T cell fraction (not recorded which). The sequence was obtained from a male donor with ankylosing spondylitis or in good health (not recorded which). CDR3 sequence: CASSPSDKPYGYTF. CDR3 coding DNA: TGTGCCAGCAGCCCATCGGACAAGCCTTATGGCTACACCTTC.